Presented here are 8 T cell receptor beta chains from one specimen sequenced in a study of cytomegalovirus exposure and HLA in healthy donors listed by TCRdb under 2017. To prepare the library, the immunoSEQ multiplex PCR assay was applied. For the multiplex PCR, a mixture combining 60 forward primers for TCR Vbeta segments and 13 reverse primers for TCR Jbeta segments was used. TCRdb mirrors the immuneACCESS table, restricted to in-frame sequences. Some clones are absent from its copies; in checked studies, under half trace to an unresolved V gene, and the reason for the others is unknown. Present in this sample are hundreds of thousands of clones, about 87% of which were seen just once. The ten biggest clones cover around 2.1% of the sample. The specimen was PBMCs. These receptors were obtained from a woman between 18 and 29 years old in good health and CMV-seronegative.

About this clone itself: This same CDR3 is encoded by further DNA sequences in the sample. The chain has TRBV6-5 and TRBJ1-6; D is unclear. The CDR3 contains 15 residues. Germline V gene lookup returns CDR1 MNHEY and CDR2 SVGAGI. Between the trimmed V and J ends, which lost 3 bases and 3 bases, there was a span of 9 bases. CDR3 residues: CASSYGSDYNSPLHF. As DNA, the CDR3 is TGTGCCAGCAGTTATGGGAGCGACTATAATTCACCCCTCCACTTT.

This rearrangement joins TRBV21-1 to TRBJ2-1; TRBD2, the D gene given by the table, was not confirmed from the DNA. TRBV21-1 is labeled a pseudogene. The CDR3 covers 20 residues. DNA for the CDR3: TGTGCCAGCAGCAAAGAGGGGCTAGCGGGGGGTCACAGCTCCTACAATGAGCAGTTCTTC. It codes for CASSKEGLAGGHSSYNEQFF.

This chain's CDR3 is CASSSPEEETQYF. Written as DNA, the CDR3 is TGTGCCAGCAGTTCGCCTGAGGAAGAGACCCAGTACTTC. The chain links TRBV6-6 to TRBJ2-5; D is unclear. V was shortened by 4 bases and J by 3 bases, with 9 bases between the two germline ends. Germline CDR1 and CDR2: MNHNY and SVGAGI (reference sequence). The CDR3 covers 13 residues.

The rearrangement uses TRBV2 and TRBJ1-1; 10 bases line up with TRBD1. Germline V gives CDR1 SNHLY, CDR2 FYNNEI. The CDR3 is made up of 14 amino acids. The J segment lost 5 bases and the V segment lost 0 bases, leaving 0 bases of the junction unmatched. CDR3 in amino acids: CASSEAGQGTEAFF. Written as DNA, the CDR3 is TGTGCCAGCAGTGAAGCGGGACAGGGGACTGAAGCTTTCTTT. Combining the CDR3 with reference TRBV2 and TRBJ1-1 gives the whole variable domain EPEVTQTPSHQVTQMGQEVILRCVPISNHLYFYWYRQILGQKVEFLVSFYNNEISEKSEIFDDQFSVERPDGSNFTLKIRSTKLEDSAMYFCASSEAGQGTEAFFGQGTRLTVV.

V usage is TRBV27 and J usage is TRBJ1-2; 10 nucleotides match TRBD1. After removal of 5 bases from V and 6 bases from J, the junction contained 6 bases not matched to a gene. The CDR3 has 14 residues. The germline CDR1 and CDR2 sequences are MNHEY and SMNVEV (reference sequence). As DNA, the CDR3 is TGTGCCAGCAGTGCCGCCGGGACAGGGGATGGCTACACCTTC. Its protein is CASSAAGTGDGYTF.

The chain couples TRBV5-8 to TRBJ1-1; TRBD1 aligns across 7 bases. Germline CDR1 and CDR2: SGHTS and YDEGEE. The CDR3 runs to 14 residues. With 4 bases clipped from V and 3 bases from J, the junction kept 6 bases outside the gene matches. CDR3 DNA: TGTGCCAGCAGCAATAGACAGGGAGACACTGAAGCTTTCTTT. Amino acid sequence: CASSNRQGDTEAFF.

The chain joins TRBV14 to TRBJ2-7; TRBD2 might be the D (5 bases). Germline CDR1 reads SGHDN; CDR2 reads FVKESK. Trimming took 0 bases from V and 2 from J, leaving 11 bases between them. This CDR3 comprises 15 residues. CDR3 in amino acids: CASSQDLARAYEQYF. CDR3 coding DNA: TGTGCCAGCAGCCAAGATCTAGCAAGGGCCTACGAGCAGTACTTC.

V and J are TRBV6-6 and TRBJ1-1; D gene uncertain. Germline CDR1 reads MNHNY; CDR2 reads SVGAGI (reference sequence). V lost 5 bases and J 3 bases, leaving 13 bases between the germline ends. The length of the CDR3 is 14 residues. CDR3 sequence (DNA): TGTGCCAGCAGTATCCTATCGTCGGACACTGAAGCTTTCTTT. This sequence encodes CASSILSSDTEAFF.